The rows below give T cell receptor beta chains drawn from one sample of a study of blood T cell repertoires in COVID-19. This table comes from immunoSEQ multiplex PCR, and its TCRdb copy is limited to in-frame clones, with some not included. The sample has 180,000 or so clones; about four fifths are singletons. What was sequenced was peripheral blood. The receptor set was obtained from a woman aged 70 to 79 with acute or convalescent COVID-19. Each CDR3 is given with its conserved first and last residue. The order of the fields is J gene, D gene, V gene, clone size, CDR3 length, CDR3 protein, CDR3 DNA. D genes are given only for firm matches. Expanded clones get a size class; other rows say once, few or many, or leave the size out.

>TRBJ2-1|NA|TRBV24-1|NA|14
CATGHGSNYNEQFF
TGTGCCACCGGTCACGGGTCTAACTACAATGAGCAGTTCTTC
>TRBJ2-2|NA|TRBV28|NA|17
CASGPLGTLADTGELFF
TGTGCCAGCGGGCCCCTTGGGACTCTAGCTGACACCGGGGAGCTGTTTTTT
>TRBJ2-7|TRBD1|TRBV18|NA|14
CASSPGTGTYEQYF
TGTGCCAGCTCACCCGGGACAGGTACCTACGAGCAGTACTTC
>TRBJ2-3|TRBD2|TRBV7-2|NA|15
CASSWGLAGVATQYF
TGTGCCAGCAGCTGGGGACTAGCGGGAGTAGCTACGCAGTATTTT
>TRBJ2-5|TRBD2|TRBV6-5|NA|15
CASSSGRGGRETQYF
TGTGCCAGCAGCTCCGGGAGGGGGGGCCGCGAGACCCAGTACTTC
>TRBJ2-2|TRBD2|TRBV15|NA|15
CATSGREEDTGELFF
TGTGCCACCAGTGGCCGGGAGGAGGACACCGGGGAGCTGTTTTTT
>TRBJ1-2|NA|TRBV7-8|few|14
CASTNRVRNYGYTF
TGTGCCAGCACCAACAGGGTTAGGAACTATGGCTACACCTTC
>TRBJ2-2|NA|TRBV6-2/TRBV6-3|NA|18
CASSYFLVGSANTGELFF
TGTGCCAGCAGTTACTTCCTGGTGGGTAGCGCAAACACCGGGGAGCTGTTTTTT
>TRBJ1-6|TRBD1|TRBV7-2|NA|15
CASSLGQGYNSPLHF
TGTGCCAGCAGCTTGGGACAGGGTTATAATTCACCCCTCCACTTT
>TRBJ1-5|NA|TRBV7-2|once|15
CASSPGTLQNQPQHF
TGTGCCAGCAGCCCAGGGACACTTCAAAATCAGCCCCAGCATTTT
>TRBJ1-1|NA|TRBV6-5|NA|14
CASNRWGVNTEAFF
TGTGCCAGCAATAGGTGGGGCGTAAACACTGAAGCTTTCTTT
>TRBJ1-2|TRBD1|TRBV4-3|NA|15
CASSLHGQGAGGYTF
TGCGCCAGCAGCTTACATGGACAGGGGGCAGGTGGCTACACCTTC
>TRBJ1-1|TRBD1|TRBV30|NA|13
CAWSTGGDTEAFF
TGTGCCTGGAGTACAGGGGGAGACACTGAAGCTTTCTTT
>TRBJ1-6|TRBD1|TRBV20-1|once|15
CSASTDRGRISPLHF
TGCAGTGCTAGTACGGACAGGGGCCGGATTTCACCCCTCCACTTT
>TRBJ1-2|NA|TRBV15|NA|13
CATSRDAQRDYTF
TGTGCCACCAGCAGAGATGCCCAACGCGACTACACCTTC
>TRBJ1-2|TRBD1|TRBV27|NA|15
CASSLKPGGYYGYTF
TGTGCCAGCAGTTTAAAGCCAGGGGGCTACTATGGCTACACCTTC
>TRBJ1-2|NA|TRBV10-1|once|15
CASRPRGVRRRGYTF
TGCGCCAGCCGTCCCAGGGGAGTAAGGAGAAGGGGCTACACCTTC
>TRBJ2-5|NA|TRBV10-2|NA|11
CASSDEETQYF
TGCGCCAGCAGTGACGAGGAGACCCAGTACTTC
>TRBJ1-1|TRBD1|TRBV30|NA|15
CAWSVDRVGNTEAFF
TGTGCCTGGAGTGTTGACAGGGTCGGGAACACTGAAGCTTTCTTT
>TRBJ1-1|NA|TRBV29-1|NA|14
CSVDPREMNTEAFF
TGCAGCGTTGACCCAAGGGAGATGAACACTGAAGCTTTCTTT
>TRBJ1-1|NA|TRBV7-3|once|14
CASSLKLGGTEAFF
TGTGCCAGCAGCTTAAAATTGGGAGGCACTGAAGCTTTCTTT
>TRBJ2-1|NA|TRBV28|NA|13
CASSLAGANEQFF
TGTGCCAGCAGTTTAGCAGGGGCAAATGAGCAGTTCTTC